The source of this TCR beta chain is a study of shared clonotypes between healthy human individuals. Whole-study results and caveats: Richness estimates generally favored naive over memory subsets. Despite large depth, sorted-subset datasets appeared incompletely sequenced.

Sorted subsets were amplified in replicate PCRs using around 200 ng DNA, 25,000 to 30,000 T cell genomes. Assay: immunoSEQ multiplex PCR; the TCRdb copy retains only in-frame clones and omits some. The sample contains approximately 530,000 clones, approximately 95% of which appear only once. Study donors comprised healthy, HIV-negative adults devoid of recent acute infection or vaccination. The CDR3 length is 16 residues. J gave up 2 bases and V 5 bases, and 13 bases lay outside the gene matches. From germline, CDR1 is SGHRS and CDR2 YFSETQ. Of note for this clone: Antigen specificity is unknown.

The source is a woman aged 25 to 45 in good health. The source material was naive CD4+ T cells sorted from blood. This sample's subset: CD45RA+ positively selected. The rearrangement uses TRBV5-1 and TRBJ2-7; 7 bases are a match to TRBD1. The CDR3 loop is CASRGTSTGTPYEQYF. The CDR3 region has the DNA TGCGCCAGCAGGGGAACTTCGACAGGGACACCCTACGAGCAGTACTTC.